One T cell receptor beta chain is described in this entry. Its antigen remains undetermined. It has no much larger one-base neighbor in the sample; base qualities were not kept. A distance of 8 bases separates the germline ends of V and J, which lose 7 bases and 1 base respectively. The CDR3 holds 13 amino acids from the cysteine to the phenylalanine. The CDR3 DNA has 39 bases and is translated from base 1. Reading the germline V gene gives CDR1 SQVTM and CDR2 ANQGSEA. The source of the sample is a study of STAT5B mutations in CD4+ large granular lymphocyte leukemia (dated by TCRdb to 2022 to 2024). The study in broad terms: Among the healthy controls, the CDR3 'QG' motif was associated with a particular HLA allele. The TCRbeta repertoires of CD4+ T-cell large granular lymphocyte leukemia patients were compared with the TCRbeta repertoires of healthy blood donors. Flow cytometry on FACSCanto II or FACSVerse showed that the purified fractions were more than 95% pure among lymphocytes.

Paper-wide results and their limitations: Main leukemic clonotypes were private to each patient, although roughly 24% of the main leukemic clonotypes were found at low frequency in the non-leukemic repertoires of other patients. TRBV06-family usage was enriched among the top patient clones (8/27) compared with healthy controls (2/35). The data were not HLA-matched, and the relatively small sample size could explain the higher clonality seen in CD4+ compared with CD8+ T-LGLL. Greater clonality appeared to be present in CD4-sorted patient repertoires than in healthy CD4+ repertoires, and the difference was retained after the putative leukemic clones were removed.

The healthy control group was made up of a few dozen blood donors, and the Finnish Red Cross blood service supplied their buffy coats. All TCR-sequenced material derived from peripheral blood: patient blood samples and healthy donor buffy coats. Ficoll-Hypaque gradient centrifugation was used to isolate peripheral blood mononuclear cells. CD4+ cells were magnetically purified from the buffy coats of healthy controls. The Gentra Puregene Cell and Tissue kit was used for genomic DNA extraction, and quantification was performed on a Qubit 2.0 fluorometer. The immunoSEQ assay at survey resolution was applied to genomic DNA for sequencing of TCRbeta rearrangements. Turning to the authors' computational methods: A lowest detectable productive clonotype frequency of 2.59 x 10-5 was observed in the TCR sequencing data. Analyses included only productive TCRbeta rearrangements, meaning complete and in-frame sequences. Clonality for each sample was calculated as Simpson clonality in the immunoSEQ Analyzer version 3.0. Based on frequency, clones were grouped as very rare, small, medium, large (1-20%) or hyperexpanded (>20%). OLGA 1.2.3 estimated generation probabilities, VDJtools produced V-gene circos plots, VDJdb was queried for specificities, and GLIPH identified CDR3 motifs. In TCRdb, the immuneACCESS table is reduced to in-frame sequences with V and J assigned. These tables do not hold every clone; where another copy was compared, an unresolved V gene accounts for under half, and the others remain unexplained. That table supplies the V and J calls and clone size; D and trimming were determined from the DNA. Counted in this sample were roughly 32,000 clones; 65% to 80% of them appeared once. 2% to 2.5% of the sample goes to the ten largest clones.

Sequences were obtained from CD4+ T cells from blood buffy coats. The rearrangement joined TRBV29-1 to TRBJ2-6; a weak D assignment points to TRBD1 (5 bases agree). This clonotype originated in a human donor in good health. The nucleotide sequence reads as follows: TGCAGCGCTCAGGGATCTGGGGCCAACGTCCTGACTTTC. Translated, this gives CSAQGSGANVLTF.